Following are 4 T cell receptor beta chains from one sample sequenced in a study of CD8 T cells in ankylosing spondylitis. MiXCR, applied by TCRdb to the 5' RACE reads, yields one record per CDR3 protein. The data show around 150,000 distinct CDR3 sequences, with about 9.9% seen just once and almost 30% held by the top ten. The sample comprised blood, either unsorted or a sorted T cell fraction (not recorded which). The receptors here all came from a male donor with ankylosing spondylitis or in good health (not recorded which).

CDR3 amino acids: CASSSSGTGLTSTDTQYF. In DNA form, the CDR3 reads TGTGCCAGCAGCTCATCCGGGACAGGGCTTACTAGCACAGATACGCAGTATTTT. The gene calls are TRBV7-2 and TRBJ2-3; 9 bases fit TRBD1. Germline trimming cut 4 bases from V and 0 bases from J; bases unmatched to any gene: 11. Per germline, CDR1 SGHTA and CDR2 FQGNSA. This CDR3 has 18 residues.

The chain has TRBV10-3 and TRBJ2-2; 9 bases line up with TRBD1. Germline V gene sequence: CDR1 ENHRY, CDR2 SYGVKD. V gave up 3 bases and J gave up 1 base; unmatched junction bases: 3. The CDR3 is made up of 16 amino acids. The CDR3 nucleotides read TGTGCCATCAGTGACGCGGGACAGGGGAACACCGGGGAGCTGTTTTTT. Translating it yields CAISDAGQGNTGELFF.

This clonotype showed up just once. The chain employs TRBV29-1 and TRBJ2-1; D possibly corresponds to TRBD1 (6 bases). The CDR3 runs 12 residues. Germline values: CDR1 SQVTM, CDR2 ANQGSEA. The germline V and J ends were trimmed by 7 bases and 7 bases, with 14 bases remaining between them. The CDR3, as DNA: TGCAGCGGGCAGGGGATTGGAAATGAGCAGTTCTTC. It encodes CSGQGIGNEQFF.

This clonotype was detected ten times or more. The chain links TRBV20-1 to TRBJ1-1; D perhaps matches TRBD1 (6 bases). Germline V lookup: CDR1 DFQATT, CDR2 SNEGSKA (reference sequence). CDR3 length equals 14 residues. Trimming stripped 6 bases from V and 2 bases from J, with 16 bases between. The CDR3 region is CSAPDGTRNTEAFF. The CDR3 nucleotides are TGCAGTGCGCCTGATGGGACAAGAAACACTGAAGCTTTCTTT.